Here is one T cell receptor (beta chain) with its context. These data come from a study of blood T cell repertoires in COVID-19. Overall study: The United States, Italy and Spain provided the acute and convalescent COVID-19 samples. The analysed material was cDNA or gDNA that came from T cells, B-cell-depleted T cells, or PBMCs.

Per the authors' pipeline: Estimation of nucleated cell counts was performed using reference gene primer amplification. This table comes from immunoSEQ multiplex PCR, and its TCRdb copy is limited to in-frame clones, with some not included. V and J calls plus clone size are reproduced from that table; the DNA served to infer D and trimming. Of some 250,000 clones in the sample, 80% to 90% were seen once. The sequence derives from a man aged 55 to 70 with acute or convalescent COVID-19. Source material: peripheral blood.

CDR3 amino acids: CASSPRVSGGNTEAFF. CDR3 in DNA: TGTGCCAGCAGCCCCCGGGTTTCGGGAGGGAACACTGAAGCTTTCTTT. The rearrangement uses TRBV5-8 and TRBJ1-1; D not certain. This CDR3 is 16 amino acids long. The V gene's germline CDR1 is SGHTS and CDR2 YDEGEE. V was pared by 4 bases and J by 1 base, with 17 bases between. Complete variable domain (other parts from reference TRBV5-8 and TRBJ1-1): EAGVTQSPTHLIKTRGQQATLRCSPISGHTSVYWYQQALGLGLQFLLWYDEGEERNRGNFPPRFSGRQFPNYSSELNVNALELEDSALYLCASSPRVSGGNTEAFFGQGTRLTVV.